Included here is one TCR beta chain sequence, with context. Its antigen is not identified. Trimming at V came to 5 bases and at J to 4 bases, leaving 7 bases not matched to a gene. CDR1 is SEHNR and CDR2 is FQNEAQ in the germline V gene (reference sequence). The CDR3 is made up of 15 amino acids. Researchers attached unique molecular identifiers to individual cDNA molecules. Using its own MiXCR run on the 5' RACE reads, TCRdb lists one record per CDR3 protein. The sample holds approximately 70,000 distinct CDR3 sequences, around a tenth seen once. This sample stems from a study of early T cells in non-severe SARS-CoV-2 infection. At the level of the study: Sequenced material consisted of bulk RNA (from unsorted whole blood), and chains were unpaired. General study findings and limits: Private and CD4 specificities were missed by VDJdb matching, which favored anti-spike CD8 responses.

The rearrangement joins TRBV7-9 to TRBJ2-2; 7 nucleotides agree with TRBD1. Sequencing used whole blood, obtained at baseline. This receptor was obtained from an adult who was a healthcare worker with PCR-confirmed SARS-CoV-2 infection or an uninfected control (not recorded which). CDR3 sequence: CASSDDPGGTGELFF. The CDR3 bases are TGTGCCAGCAGCGACGATCCAGGGGGCACCGGGGAGCTGTTTTTT.